This is a list of T cell receptor beta chains from one sample in a study of Ad26.COV2.S vaccination and SARS-CoV-2 variants. Clones were sequenced by immunoSEQ multiplex PCR, and TCRdb holds only the in-frame ones, with some missing. The data hold about half a million clones, with 89% observed a single time. Sequenced material: peripheral blood, taken in a trial of Ad26.COV2.S vaccine versus placebo. All receptors come from a person aged 18-60 years who received the Ad26.COV2.S COVID-19 vaccine or a placebo. CDR3s include the opening cysteine and the closing phenylalanine or tryptophan. A D gene is named only where the DNA matches it firmly. Rows give clone size only sometimes, using once, few, many, or a class for an expanded clone.

V,J,D,size,DNA,CDR3
TRBV9,TRBJ2-3,.,.,TGTGCCAGCAGCCGATCTTTGAACCCCAGCACCCCCGATACGCAGTATTTT,CASSRSLNPSTPDTQYF
TRBV15,TRBJ2-5,.,.,TGTGCCACCAGCAGAGTACAAGAAGAGACCCAGTACTTC,CATSRVQEETQYF
TRBV7-2,TRBJ1-1,.,.,TGTGCCAGCAAGGTCTCGGCGAACACTGAAGCTTTCTTT,CASKVSANTEAFF
TRBV27,TRBJ2-5,TRBD1,.,TGTGCCAGCAGTTTTACAGGGGCCGGAGAGACCCAGTACTTC,CASSFTGAGETQYF
TRBV14,TRBJ2-2,.,once,TGTGCCAGCAGCCAACATAGAAGGGCAGGGCGAACCGGGGAGCTGTTTTTT,CASSQHRRAGRTGELFF
TRBV19,TRBJ1-1,.,.,TGTGCCAGCGTGTCACGGACAGCAAAGAGAGGGAACACTGAAGCTTTCTTT,CASVSRTAKRGNTEAFF
TRBV27,TRBJ2-7,.,.,TGTGCCAGCAGTTTATCCCCAGCGGACGAGCAGTACTTC,CASSLSPADEQYF
TRBV28,TRBJ1-1,.,.,TGTGCCAGCAGTCCAGGATCACTGAGCCTAACAAACACTGAAGCTTTCTTT,CASSPGSLSLTNTEAFF
TRBV4-1,TRBJ1-2,TRBD1,.,TGCGCCAGCAGCCAACCTAGACAGGGGGCGGTTGGCTACACCTTC,CASSQPRQGAVGYTF
TRBV18,TRBJ1-1,.,.,TGTGCCAGCTCTCCACAGGGTGGGAACACTGAAGCTTTCTTT,CASSPQGGNTEAFF
TRBV3-1/TRBV3-2,TRBJ2-3,.,.,TGTGCCAGCAGCCAAGTTCTGTACGGCACAGATACGCAGTATTTT,CASSQVLYGTDTQYF
TRBV7-9,TRBJ1-2,.,.,TGTGCCAGCAGCCCACAGGGTTTACACACCTTC,CASSPQGLHTF
TRBV25-1,TRBJ1-3,.,.,TGTGCCAGCAGTGAACCGGTGGGGCAGCCCTCTGGAAACACCATATATTTT,CASSEPVGQPSGNTIYF
TRBV4-3,TRBJ2-3,TRBD1,.,TGCGCCAGCAGCCAAGAGAGACAGGGAAGCACAGATACGCAGTATTTT,CASSQERQGSTDTQYF
TRBV10-3,TRBJ2-7,TRBD1,.,TGTGCCATCAGTGAGTCGAAAAACAGGGGAACGAGCGAGCAGTACTTC,CAISESKNRGTSEQYF
TRBV6-5,TRBJ1-1,.,.,TGTGCCAGCAGGGGTGCATTGAACACTGAAGCTTTCTTT,CASRGALNTEAFF
TRBV6-4,TRBJ2-5,.,.,TGTGCCAGCAGTGACTCTCAGGGTGGGACCCAGTACTTC,CASSDSQGGTQYF
TRBV5-1,TRBJ2-1,.,.,TGCGCCAGCAGCTTGGATGGGGACTCCTACAATGAGCAGTTCTTC,CASSLDGDSYNEQFF
TRBV6-5,TRBJ1-1,TRBD1,.,TGTGCCAGCAGGGACAGGGGGAAAGCTTTCTTT,CASRDRGKAFF
TRBV18,TRBJ2-3,TRBD1,.,TGTGCCAGCTCACCACGGTCGAGGACAGGGCCCACAGATACGCAGTATTTT,CASSPRSRTGPTDTQYF
TRBV3-1/TRBV3-2,TRBJ2-7,TRBD2,.,TGTGCCAGCAGCCAAGAGACTAGCGGGAGATACGAGCAGTACTTC,CASSQETSGRYEQYF
TRBV15,TRBJ1-6,.,.,TGTGCCACCAGCAGAAACTGGGACGGTAATTCACCCCTCCACTTT,CATSRNWDGNSPLHF
TRBV5-6,TRBJ1-3,TRBD1,.,TGTGCCAGTTTTCAGGGGGGCTCTGGAAACACCATATATTTT,CASFQGGSGNTIYF
TRBV6-5,TRBJ2-7,.,.,TGTGTCAGCCAGGGCCAGCGGTCCTACGAGCAGTACTTC,CVSQGQRSYEQYF
TRBV2,TRBJ2-7,.,.,TGTGCCAGCGCCTTCGGCGAGCAGTACTTC,CASAFGEQYF
TRBV6-5,TRBJ1-1,.,.,TGTGCCAGCAGTCCGAGCACTTGGCCTTCCACTGAAGCTTTCTTT,CASSPSTWPSTEAFF
TRBV29-1,TRBJ2-2,.,.,TGCAGCGTTTACGGGAACCTACTCACCGGGGAGCTGTTTTTT,CSVYGNLLTGELFF
TRBV21-1,TRBJ2-1,.,.,TGTGCCAGCAGCAAAGGCCCGAGGTCAGGGGGTGAGCAGTTCTTC,CASSKGPRSGGEQFF
TRBV5-6,TRBJ1-5,.,.,TGTGCCAGCAGCGGGGGCCCCAATCAGCCCCAGCATTTT,CASSGGPNQPQHF
TRBV21-1,TRBJ2-7,.,.,TGTGCCAGCAGCAAGAGAATAGGGAGCAGTAGCTACGAGCAGTACTTC,CASSKRIGSSSYEQYF
TRBV7-2,TRBJ2-4,.,.,TGTGCCAGCAGCTTCCATGGCGCCAACACCAAAAACATTCAGTACTTC,CASSFHGANTKNIQYF
TRBV2,TRBJ2-7,.,once,TGTGCCAGCAGTGATGGGTCAAATAGTTACGAGCAGTACTTC,CASSDGSNSYEQYF
TRBV19,TRBJ2-3,TRBD2,.,TGTGCCAGTAGCAGAGCGGGGGGACCAGATACGCAGTATTTT,CASSRAGGPDTQYF
TRBV18,TRBJ1-5,TRBD1,.,TGTGCCAGCTCACCGACACCGGGACAGGCAGATAGCAATCAGCCCCAGCATTTT,CASSPTPGQADSNQPQHF
TRBV2,TRBJ1-6,.,.,TGTGCCGGCTCCGACAGTTCTTCACCCCTCCACTTT,CAGSDSSSPLHF
TRBV4-1,TRBJ1-2,.,.,TGCGCCAGCAGCCAAGATCGACCGGGGGGAAGCGATGGCTACACCTTC,CASSQDRPGGSDGYTF
TRBV6-5,TRBJ1-2,.,few,TGTGCCAGCAGTTATTTACCAGGGAATAACTATGGCTACACCTTC,CASSYLPGNNYGYTF
TRBV4-1,TRBJ1-4,.,.,TGCGCCAGCAGCCAAGATTTGGGGGGATATGAAAAACTGTTTTTT,CASSQDLGGYEKLFF
TRBV5-8,TRBJ1-4,.,.,TGTGCCAGCAGCGGGGGACGGTCAATCACAACTAATGAAAAACTGTTTTTT,CASSGGRSITTNEKLFF
TRBV5-1,TRBJ2-7,.,.,TGCGCCAGCAGCTTGGCGGGGAACTCCAACGATTTATACTACGAGCAGTACTTC,CASSLAGNSNDLYYEQYF
TRBV19,TRBJ1-1,TRBD1,.,TGTGCCAGTAGTCCCCGGGACAGGGGGACGAACACTGAAGCTTTCTTT,CASSPRDRGTNTEAFF
TRBV7-9,TRBJ2-7,.,.,TGTGCCAGCAGCTCTCTCTTAAGCGAGGGGAGCTCCTACGAGCAGTACTTC,CASSSLLSEGSSYEQYF
TRBV20-1,TRBJ2-5,.,.,TGCAGTGCTAGAGAGGAGACCCAGTACTTC,CSAREETQYF
TRBV30,TRBJ2-2,.,.,TGTGCCTGGAGTGGACGGTCCACCGGGGAGCTGTTTTTT,CAWSGRSTGELFF
TRBV24-1,TRBJ2-3,.,once,TGTGCCACCAGTGATTTGGAGGTCCGGGATACGCAGTATTTT,CATSDLEVRDTQYF
TRBV3-1/TRBV3-2,TRBJ2-7,.,.,TGTGCCAGCAGCCAAGATCCCTACGAGCAGTACTTC,CASSQDPYEQYF
TRBV11-3,TRBJ2-1,TRBD2,.,TGTGCCAGCAGCCCACGACTAGCGGGAGGGTATAATGAGCAGTTCTTC,CASSPRLAGGYNEQFF
TRBV28,TRBJ1-3,.,.,TGTGCCAGCAGTCACTACTCTGGAAACACCATATATTTT,CASSHYSGNTIYF
TRBV28,TRBJ2-3,TRBD2,.,TGTGCCAGCAGTTTAACTGTCTTTGCGGGAGGGAGCACAGATACGCAGTATTTT,CASSLTVFAGGSTDTQYF
TRBV5-6,TRBJ2-5,.,.,TGTGCCAGCAGCTTGGGTACGGAGACCCAGTACTTC,CASSLGTETQYF
TRBV7-9,TRBJ1-2,.,.,TGTGCCAGCAGCCAGGACAACCCTCATGGCTACACCTTC,CASSQDNPHGYTF
TRBV12-3/TRBV12-4,TRBJ1-4,.,.,TGTGCCAGCGTTGGGCCCCATCGGGAAAAACTGTTTTTT,CASVGPHREKLFF
TRBV11-2,TRBJ1-6,.,.,TGTGCCAGCAGCTTAGCCGGGACCTTTTCACCCCTCCACTTT,CASSLAGTFSPLHF